What follows are 17 T cell receptor beta chains derived from one specimen sequenced in a study of T-cell reconstitution after alpha-beta-depleted transplantation in children. Library preparation (for TCRbeta) was performed with unique molecular identifiers. Using its own MiXCR run on the PCR reads, TCRdb lists one record per CDR3 protein. The repertoire holds over 400,000 distinct CDR3 sequences, with roughly an eighth as singletons. The material was PBMCs from the stem cell graft donor, obtained from the stem cell graft. The receptors were gathered from a human donor who donated a stem cell graft to a child with combined immunodeficiency.

This clonotype has only a few counts. This CDR3 is CASSMTSGGIQETQYF. CDR3 nucleotides: TGTGCCAGCAGCATGACTAGCGGGGGGATCCAAGAGACCCAGTACTTC. The rearrangement uses TRBV5-8 and TRBJ2-5; 13 nucleotides match TRBD2. Looked up from germline, CDR1 is SGHTS and CDR2 is YDEGEE. The CDR3 is 16 amino acids. The J segment lost 1 base and the V segment lost 4 bases, leaving 4 bases of the junction unmatched. The full variable domain, with the rest looked up from reference TRBV5-8 and TRBJ2-5, is EAGVTQSPTHLIKTRGQQATLRCSPISGHTSVYWYQQALGLGLQFLLWYDEGEERNRGNFPPRFSGRQFPNYSSELNVNALELEDSALYLCASSMTSGGIQETQYFGPGTRLLVL.

The J gene is TRBJ2-7, the V gene TRBV13; 8 nucleotides line up with TRBD1. The V segment lost 4 bases and the J segment 4 bases; nucleotides outside the gene matches: 12. Per germline, CDR1 PRHDT and CDR2 FYEKMQ (reference sequence). This CDR3 has 16 residues. The CDR3 nucleotides read TGTGCCAGCAGCTCCCCCGTAATCACAGGGGGATACGAGCAGTACTTC. It yields the protein CASSSPVITGGYEQYF.

This clonotype appeared a few times. V and J are TRBV24-1 and TRBJ1-1; D remains unclear. Trimming pared 3 bases from V and 3 bases from J, leaving 10 bases between. This CDR3 has 14 residues. Germline lookup yields CDR1 KGHDR and CDR2 SFDVKD. Here the CDR3 reads CATSDTGGHTEAFF. CDR3 bases: TGTGCCACCAGTGATACGGGCGGGCACACTGAAGCTTTCTTT.

CDR3 residues: CASSYGRLTASTDTQYF. Here the CDR3 DNA reads TGTGCCAGCAGTTACGGGAGGCTGACAGCTAGCACAGATACGCAGTATTTT. The rearrangement links TRBV6-2 or TRBV6-3 to TRBJ2-3; D is possibly TRBD2 (6 bases). Germline V gene sequence: CDR1 MNHEY, CDR2 SVGEGT. The CDR3 covers 17 residues. Trimming stripped 2 bases from V and 0 bases from J, with 15 bases between.

The chain recombines TRBV2 with TRBJ2-7; no clear D gene. The CDR3 runs 13 residues. V lost 4 bases and J lost 3, with 10 bases in between. The germline V gene encodes CDR1 SNHLY and CDR2 FYNNEI. CDR3 sequence (DNA): TGTGCCAGCAGTGGGGGAATATACTACGAGCAGTACTTC. It encodes CASSGGIYYEQYF.

This clonotype appeared many times. This sequence joins TRBV4-2 and TRBJ1-2, with D unclear. This CDR3 has 15 residues. Germline V gives CDR1 LGHNA, CDR2 YNFKEQ. Trimming removed 0 bases at V and 2 bases at J, with 10 bases between. CDR3 DNA: TGTGCCAGCAGCCAAGACCAGGTTTGGAACTATGGCTACACCTTC. Residues: CASSQDQVWNYGYTF.

The chain has TRBV5-1 and TRBJ1-1, with 8 bases matching TRBD1. Trimming cost V 0 bases and J 0 bases; bases outside gene matches: 10. The CDR3 is 18 residues long. CDR1 and CDR2 (germline): SGHRS, YFSETQ. CDR3 DNA: TGCGCCAGCAGCTTGGCCCTGGGGACAGGAGGTATGAACACTGAAGCTTTCTTT. Protein product: CASSLALGTGGMNTEAFF. Full variable domain (outside the CDR3, taken from reference TRBV5-1 and TRBJ1-1): KAGVTQTPRYLIKTRGQQVTLSCSPISGHRSVSWYQQTPGQGLQFLFEYFSETQRNKGNFPGRFSGRQFSNSRSEMNVSTLELGDSALYLCASSLALGTGGMNTEAFFGQGTRLTVV.

The sample holds a few counts of this clonotype. The CDR3 protein is CASSQEWRGSDTQYF. The CDR3 DNA reads as TGTGCCAGCAGCCAAGAATGGCGGGGGTCAGATACGCAGTATTTT. The chain combines TRBV4-2 with TRBJ2-3, with 7 bases that match TRBD2. Germline CDR1 reads LGHNA; CDR2 reads YNFKEQ. V dropped 0 bases and J dropped 4; count of bases not matched to a gene: 4. The CDR3 is 15 amino acids.

At least ten counts were recorded for this clonotype. The V gene is TRBV24-1, the J gene TRBJ2-3; perhaps TRBD2 as D (5 bases). V lost 0 bases and J 4 bases, leaving 10 bases between the germline ends. This CDR3 has 15 residues. CDR1 is KGHDR and CDR2 is SFDVKD in the germline V gene. The CDR3 loop is CATSDLGRRADTQYF. As DNA, the CDR3 is TGTGCCACCAGTGATTTGGGCCGGCGGGCAGATACGCAGTATTTT.

This chain links TRBV5-1 with TRBJ2-4; the D is unclear. Germline-derived CDR1 and CDR2 are SGHRS and YFSETQ. The CDR3 loop spans 16 amino acids. The V gene lost 2 bases and the J gene lost 3 bases, with 15 bases spanning the gap. The CDR3 loop is CASSLQSGIGKNIQYF. The DNA for the CDR3 is TGCGCCAGCAGCTTACAATCTGGGATCGGCAAAAACATTCAGTACTTC. Looking up the rest from reference TRBV5-1 and TRBJ2-4 gives the full variable domain: KAGVTQTPRYLIKTRGQQVTLSCSPISGHRSVSWYQQTPGQGLQFLFEYFSETQRNKGNFPGRFSGRQFSNSRSEMNVSTLELGDSALYLCASSLQSGIGKNIQYFGAGTRLSVL.

The chain couples TRBV7-9 to TRBJ1-5; a weak D match, TRBD1 (5 bases). CDR1 is SEHNR and CDR2 is FQNEAQ in the germline V gene (reference sequence). This CDR3 has 16 residues. V lost 4 bases and J 4 bases, leaving 17 bases between the germline ends. The CDR3 spells CASSSSGTEKNQPQHF. CDR3 nucleotides: TGTGCCAGCAGCTCGTCCGGGACGGAAAAAAATCAGCCCCAGCATTTT.

Many counts were recorded for this clonotype. V gene TRBV16 combines with J gene TRBJ1-1; tentative D call: TRBD1 (5 bases). Per the germline V gene, CDR1 is KGHSY and CDR2 is FQNENV. This CDR3 contains 16 residues. Trimming took off 1 base at V and 2 bases at J, with 14 bases between the two ends. The CDR3: CASSQLQGRVNTEAFF. The DNA of the CDR3 is TGTGCCAGCAGCCAATTGCAGGGCAGGGTTAACACTGAAGCTTTCTTT.

This clonotype was counted between two and nine times. The CDR3 nucleotides are TGCGCCAGCAGCTTATGGTCCGGGACTAGCAGTAATGAGCAGTTCTTC. Its translation: CASSLWSGTSSNEQFF. The chain has TRBV5-1 and TRBJ2-1, with 9 bases lining up with TRBD2. The CDR3 runs 16 residues. The V and J ends lost 2 bases and 7 bases, in that order; junction bases with no gene match: 10. The V gene's germline CDR1 is SGHRS and CDR2 YFSETQ.

J is TRBJ2-1 and V is TRBV12-3 or TRBV12-4; 7 bases match TRBD2. This CDR3 is built from 17 residues. J was trimmed by 6 bases and V by 6 bases; bases with no gene match: 17. Here the CDR3 reads CASRPSFGGRAVNEQFF. In DNA, the CDR3 is TGTGCCAGCAGGCCCTCGTTTGGAGGGAGGGCCGTCAATGAGCAGTTCTTC.

This clonotype has more than one count but fewer than ten. The chain couples TRBV7-8 to TRBJ2-7; 7 bases map to TRBD1. Germline V CDR1 and CDR2: SGHVS, FQNEAQ. The junction had 9 bases not matched to a gene; V was cut back by 5 bases and J by 5 bases. The CDR3 consists of 14 residues. The CDR3 DNA sequence: TGTGCCAGCAGCCTAGAGACAGGGCCTCACGAGCAGTACTTC. Its translation is CASSLETGPHEQYF. Complete variable domain (other parts from reference TRBV7-8 and TRBJ2-7): GAGVSQSPRYKVAKRGQDVALRCDPISGHVSLFWYQQALGQGPEFLTYFQNEAQLDKSGLPSDRFFAERPEGSVSTLKIQRTQQEDSAVYLCASSLETGPHEQYFGPGTRLTVT.

V and J are TRBV30 and TRBJ2-7; maybe TRBD1 (6 bases). Trimming removed 2 bases at V and 6 bases at J, with 11 bases between. This CDR3 has 12 amino acids. Germline loops: CDR1 GTSNPN, CDR2 SVGIG (reference sequence). CDR3 residues: CAWSSQGGEQYF. CDR3 DNA: TGTGCCTGGAGTTCACAGGGCGGCGAGCAGTACTTC. Complete variable domain (other parts from reference TRBV30 and TRBJ2-7): SQTIHQWPATLVQPVGSPLSLECTVEGTSNPNLYWYRQAAGRGLQLLFYSVGIGQISSEVPQNLSASRPQDRQFILSSKKLLLSDSGFYLCAWSSQGGEQYFGPGTRLTVT.

This clonotype showed up just a few times. V and J are TRBV6-2 or TRBV6-3 and TRBJ2-1; TRBD2 matches at 7 bases. The V gene end was trimmed by 8 bases and the J gene end by 3 bases; junction bases not matched to a gene: 4. The CDR3 loop spans 13 amino acids. The V gene's germline CDR1 is MNHEY and CDR2 SVGEGT. CDR3 protein: CASFSGRYNEQFF. CDR3 in DNA: TGTGCCAGCTTTAGCGGGCGCTACAATGAGCAGTTCTTC.